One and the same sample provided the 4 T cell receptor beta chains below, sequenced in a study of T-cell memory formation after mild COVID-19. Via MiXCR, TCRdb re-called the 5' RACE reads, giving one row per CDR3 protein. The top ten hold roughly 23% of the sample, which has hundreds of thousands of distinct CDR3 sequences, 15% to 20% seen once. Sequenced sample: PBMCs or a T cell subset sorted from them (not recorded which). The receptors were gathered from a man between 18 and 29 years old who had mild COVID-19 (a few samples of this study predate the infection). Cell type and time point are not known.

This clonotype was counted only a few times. CDR3 DNA: TGTGCCAGCAGCACCTACCTCCGGGACGGGGGTTCGGATACGCAGTATTTT. Protein sequence: CASSTYLRDGGSDTQYF. The chain links TRBV7-9 to TRBJ2-3; D possibly corresponds to TRBD2 (6 bases). The CDR3 has 17 residues. Germline CDR1 is SEHNR and CDR2 is FQNEAQ (reference sequence). Trimming took 5 bases from V and 6 from J, leaving 24 bases between them.

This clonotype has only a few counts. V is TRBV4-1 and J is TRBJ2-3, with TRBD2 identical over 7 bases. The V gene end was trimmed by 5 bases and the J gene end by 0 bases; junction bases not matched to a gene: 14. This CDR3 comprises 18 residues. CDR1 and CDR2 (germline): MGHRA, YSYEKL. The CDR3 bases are TGCGCCAGCAGCAGCTCGACCCCCGCGGGAGCTAGCACAGATACGCAGTATTTT. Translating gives CASSSSTPAGASTDTQYF.

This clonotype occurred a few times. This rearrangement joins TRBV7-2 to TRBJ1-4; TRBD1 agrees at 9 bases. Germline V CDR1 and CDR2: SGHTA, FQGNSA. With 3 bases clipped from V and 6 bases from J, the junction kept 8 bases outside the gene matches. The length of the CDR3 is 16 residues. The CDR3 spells CASSFTGGVFDEKLFF. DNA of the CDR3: TGTGCCAGCAGCTTTACAGGGGGCGTTTTCGATGAAAAACTGTTTTTT.

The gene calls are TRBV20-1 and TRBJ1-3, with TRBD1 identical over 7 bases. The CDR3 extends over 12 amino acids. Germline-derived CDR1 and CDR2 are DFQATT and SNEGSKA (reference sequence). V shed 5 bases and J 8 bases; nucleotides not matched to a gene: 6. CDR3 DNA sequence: TGCAGTGCTGTGAACAGGGGATACACCATATATTTT. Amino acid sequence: CSAVNRGYTIYF.